This T cell receptor (beta chain) was identified in a study of control samples from healthy donors and cancer patients. The CDR3 runs 14 residues. Trimming pared 4 bases from V and 7 bases from J, leaving 18 bases between. CDR1 is GTSNPN, CDR2 SVGIG, per germline (reference sequence). This table comes from immunoSEQ multiplex PCR, and its TCRdb copy is limited to in-frame clones, with some not included. The sample holds around 140,000 clones, approximately 93% seen once. The specimen sequenced was blood. The chain recombines TRBV30 with TRBJ2-3; no clear D. This receptor was identified in a man aged 18 to 29 in good health. The CDR3 spells CAWTIVGNGYTQYF. The CDR3 region has the DNA TGTGCCTGGACGATCGTAGGTAACGGTTATACGCAGTATTTT. The full variable domain, in which reference TRBV30 and TRBJ2-3 provide the parts outside the CDR3, is SQTIHQWPATLVQPVGSPLSLECTVEGTSNPNLYWYRQAAGRGLQLLFYSVGIGQISSEVPQNLSASRPQDRQFILSSKKLLLSDSGFYLCAWTIVGNGYTQYFGPGTRLTVL.